The 32 T cell receptor beta chains presented below share a single source sample, sequenced in a study of control samples from healthy donors and cancer patients. Sequenced by immunoSEQ multiplex PCR; TCRdb stores in-frame clones only, minus some. The repertoire holds around 99,000 clones, roughly 90% seen once, with approximately 15% in the top ten. Sample: blood. Receptors originate from a woman aged 50 to 60 in good health.

The chain is built from TRBV28 and TRBJ2-1; TRBD2 matches at 7 bases. Trimming at V came to 6 bases and at J to 11 bases, leaving 13 bases not matched to a gene. Germline values: CDR1 MDHEN, CDR2 SYDVKM. The CDR3 is made up of 14 amino acids. CDR3 sequence (DNA): TGTGCCAGCAGCTCCGGGCTCTTGGGAGGGAAGCAGTTCTTC. Translation: CASSSGLLGGKQFF.

Only a few counts were recorded for this clone. The rearrangement uses TRBV27 and TRBJ2-2; D unclear. The CDR3 totals 13 residues. Germline V gene lookup returns CDR1 MNHEY and CDR2 SMNVEV (reference sequence). Between the trimmed V and J ends, which lost 5 bases and 1 base, there was a span of 5 bases. The CDR3 bases are TGTGCCAGCAGTCGGCGGAACACCGGGGAGCTGTTTTTT. It yields the protein CASSRRNTGELFF.

J is TRBJ2-7 and V is TRBV3-1 (or the pseudogene TRBV3-2); D remains ambiguous. The CDR3 totals 14 residues. Germline V gene lookup returns CDR1 LGHDT and CDR2 YNNKEL (reference sequence). V was shortened by 0 bases and J by 1 base, with 7 bases between the two germline ends. The CDR3 protein is CASSQDTISYEQYF. In DNA form, the CDR3 reads TGTGCCAGCAGCCAAGATACCATTTCCTACGAGCAGTACTTC.

The chain employs TRBV7-2 and TRBJ2-5, with TRBD1 matching 8 bases. The CDR3 length is 14 residues. The V segment lost 2 bases and the J segment 5 bases; nucleotides outside the gene matches: 4. Per germline, CDR1 SGHTA and CDR2 FQGNSA. CDR3 loop: CASSLSRTGETQYF. The CDR3 DNA sequence: TGTGCCAGCAGCTTATCTCGGACAGGGGAGACCCAGTACTTC.

This clone has a single count. This chain connects TRBV5-1 to TRBJ2-7; 9 nucleotides align to TRBD2. Germline loops: CDR1 SGHRS, CDR2 YFSETQ. This CDR3 spans 14 amino acids. The J segment lost 2 bases and the V segment lost 4 bases, leaving 4 bases of the junction unmatched. The CDR3 spells CASSTASGTYEQYV. The CDR3 DNA reads as TGCGCCAGCAGCACGGCTAGCGGGACCTACGAGCAGTACGTC.

This clone was detected a few times. This chain connects TRBV5-1 to TRBJ1-6, with D possibly TRBD1 on 6 matching bases. V lost 1 base to trimming and J lost 9 bases, with 14 bases between them. Germline loops: CDR1 SGHRS, CDR2 YFSETQ. CDR3 length: 15 amino acids. The CDR3 is CASSLIPGTISPLHF. CDR3 DNA sequence: TGCGCCAGCAGCTTGATACCAGGGACAATTTCACCCCTCCACTTT.

The rearrangement joins TRBV27 to TRBJ1-6, with 10 bases lining up with TRBD1. Trimming removed 6 bases from V and 7 bases from J; junction bases left unmatched: 0. CDR3 size: 13 residues. Germline V gene data show CDR1 as MNHEY and CDR2 as SMNVEV (reference sequence). In DNA, the CDR3 is TGTGCCAGCAGGGGACAGGGGAATTCACCCCTCCACTTT. Encoded protein: CASRGQGNSPLHF.

V and J are TRBV4-3 and TRBJ2-3; the match to TRBD2 covers 9 bases. In germline, CDR1 is LGHNA, CDR2 YSLEER. V lost 0 bases to trimming and J lost 3 bases; unmatched junction nucleotides: 7. This CDR3 is built from 17 residues. CDR3 in amino acids: CASSQEAGGPFTDTQYF. CDR3 DNA sequence: TGCGCCAGCAGCCAAGAGGCGGGAGGGCCTTTTACAGATACGCAGTATTTT.

V gene TRBV19 combines with J gene TRBJ1-2, with D hard to call. Trimming pared 5 bases from V and 1 base from J, leaving 8 bases between. The CDR3 is made up of 13 amino acids. The germline gives CDR1 LNHDA, CDR2 SQIVND (reference sequence). CDR3 sequence: CASSLLGNYGYTF. The CDR3 DNA sequence: TGTGCCAGTAGTCTTCTTGGTAACTATGGCTACACCTTC.

This clone has more than one count but fewer than ten. The CDR3 region is CAWTGQGNQPQHF. In DNA form, the CDR3 reads TGTGCCTGGACGGGACAGGGGAATCAGCCCCAGCATTTT. The rearrangement uses TRBV30 and TRBJ1-5, with 10 bases that match TRBD1. The V segment lost 4 bases and the J segment 4 bases; nucleotides outside the gene matches: 1. Germline CDR1 is GTSNPN and CDR2 is SVGIG (reference sequence). The CDR3 contains 13 residues.

The chain employs TRBV19 and TRBJ2-1; D may be TRBD1 or TRBD2 (6 bases each). CDR3 length equals 15 residues. Germline assignment: CDR1 LNHDA and CDR2 SQIVND (reference sequence). Trimming removed 6 bases at V and 7 bases at J, with 19 bases between. CDR3 nucleotides: TGTGCCAGTAGGGAGGGACACTTATTTACGAATGAGCAGTTCTTC. Translating gives CASREGHLFTNEQFF.

The chain is built from TRBV5-1 and TRBJ1-2; the D is unclear. From germline, CDR1 is SGHRS and CDR2 YFSETQ. Trimming cost V 0 bases and J 8 bases, with 14 bases left between them. The CDR3 consists of 14 residues. The CDR3 coding sequence is TGCGCCAGCAGCTTGGTGGCAGGCGCGAACGGCTACACCTTC. It is translated as CASSLVAGANGYTF.

This clone has just one count. The chain joins TRBV11-2 to TRBJ2-5; the D call may be TRBD1 or TRBD2 (5 bases each). The CDR3 length is 14 residues. Trimming took 4 bases from V and 6 from J, leaving 15 bases between them. Germline CDR1 is SGHAT and CDR2 is FQNNGV. The CDR3 nucleotides are TGTGCCAGCAGCTCGGGAACAGGTTCTAAGACCCAGTACTTC. Its translation is CASSSGTGSKTQYF.

This clone has just a few counts. The chain uses TRBV6-4 and TRBJ1-1; 7 nucleotides match TRBD1. The V segment lost 5 bases and the J segment 1 base; nucleotides outside the gene matches: 4. Germline V gene data show CDR1 as MRHNA and CDR2 as SNTAGT. The CDR3 consists of 14 residues. The chain's CDR3 is CASSPRDRNTEAFF. For the CDR3, the DNA is TGTGCCAGCAGTCCCCGGGACAGGAACACTGAAGCTTTCTTT.

This CDR3 is CASSLGAGRVEKLFF. The CDR3 DNA reads TGTGCCAGCAGCTTGGGTGCAGGGAGGGTTGAAAAACTGTTTTTT. The gene calls are TRBV5-5 and TRBJ1-4; the D gene is possibly TRBD1 (5 bases). CDR3 length equals 15 residues. The germline V gene encodes CDR1 SGHKS and CDR2 YYEKEE (reference sequence). V was shortened by 0 bases and J by 7 bases, with 13 bases between the two germline ends. The full variable domain, with the rest looked up from reference TRBV5-5 and TRBJ1-4, is DAGVTQSPTHLIKTRGQQVTLRCSPISGHKSVSWYQQVLGQGPQFIFQYYEKEERGRGNFPDRFSARQFPNYSSELNVNALLLGDSALYLCASSLGAGRVEKLFFGSGTQLSVL.

The CDR3 spells CASSSHTYNEQFF. The CDR3 bases are TGTGCCAGCAGTTCCCACACCTACAATGAGCAGTTCTTC. The chain links TRBV27 to TRBJ2-1; no reliable D call. CDR1 and CDR2 from the germline V gene are MNHEY and SMNVEV (reference sequence). V lost 4 bases and J 2 bases, leaving 6 bases between the germline ends. The CDR3 loop spans 13 amino acids.

The chain is built from TRBV7-9 and TRBJ1-2, with 10 bases identical to TRBD1. The germline gives CDR1 SEHNR, CDR2 FQNEAQ (reference sequence). This CDR3 is built from 17 residues. V dropped 2 bases and J dropped 4; count of bases not matched to a gene: 10. DNA of the CDR3: TGTGCCAGCAGCTTAAGTGGGACAGGGGCCTCTTCCTATGGCTACACCTTC. Amino acid sequence: CASSLSGTGASSYGYTF.

This chain joins TRBV12-3 or TRBV12-4 and TRBJ2-7; D is uncertain. This CDR3 spans 12 amino acids. The V gene lost 1 base and the J gene lost 1 base, with 2 bases spanning the gap. This chain's CDR3 is CASSLVSYEQYF. CDR3 nucleotides: TGTGCCAGCAGTTTAGTGTCCTACGAGCAGTACTTC.

This chain joins TRBV9 and TRBJ2-7; TRBD2 matches 12 bases. This CDR3 contains 15 residues. The J segment lost 3 bases and the V segment lost 4 bases, leaving 5 bases of the junction unmatched. The germline gives CDR1 SGDLS, CDR2 YYNGEE. CDR3 region: CASSPRLAGDYEQYF. As DNA, the CDR3 is TGTGCCAGCAGCCCGCGACTAGCGGGGGACTACGAGCAGTACTTC.

The chain carries TRBV27 and TRBJ2-5; no clear D gene. CDR3 length equals 14 residues. Trimming cost V 1 base and J 1 base, with 7 bases left between them. The germline V gene encodes CDR1 MNHEY and CDR2 SMNVEV (reference sequence). The CDR3 DNA is TGTGCCAGCAGTTTATATCCCGTCCAAGAGACCCAGTACTTC. This translates into CASSLYPVQETQYF.

The genes are TRBV11-2 and TRBJ2-1; D not certain. In germline, CDR1 is SGHAT, CDR2 FQNNGV. The CDR3 extends over 16 amino acids. The ends were cut back, 2 bases at V and 0 bases at J, with 11 bases in the middle. CDR3 protein: CASSLILGSSYNEQFF. The CDR3 DNA reads TGTGCCAGCAGCTTAATTCTAGGTAGCTCCTACAATGAGCAGTTCTTC.

CDR3 protein: CASSDPGGSKGGIQYF. Here the CDR3 DNA reads TGTGCCAGCAGTGATCCGGGGGGGTCCAAGGGCGGCATTCAGTACTTC. The V gene is TRBV25-1, the J gene TRBJ2-4, with 8 nucleotides matching TRBD2. CDR1 and CDR2 from the germline V gene are MGHDK and SYGVNS. There are 16 residues in the CDR3. V was pared by 3 bases and J by 9 bases, with 13 bases of the junction left unmatched.

J is TRBJ1-2 and V is TRBV5-1; D is possibly TRBD1 (6 bases). The CDR3 contains 15 residues. Trimming stripped 0 bases from V and 4 bases from J, with 13 bases between. Germline-derived CDR1 and CDR2 are SGHRS and YFSETQ. The CDR3, as DNA: TGCGCCAGCAGCTTGGTGGGGGCACCCTCCTATGGCTACACCTTC. Protein sequence: CASSLVGAPSYGYTF. The full variable domain, its missing parts supplied by reference TRBV5-1 and TRBJ1-2, is KAGVTQTPRYLIKTRGQQVTLSCSPISGHRSVSWYQQTPGQGLQFLFEYFSETQRNKGNFPGRFSGRQFSNSRSEMNVSTLELGDSALYLCASSLVGAPSYGYTFGSGTRLTVV.

This chain connects TRBV6-5 to TRBJ1-6, with unresolved D. Trimming removed 2 bases at V and 14 bases at J, with 7 bases between. The CDR3 runs 11 residues. Per the germline V gene, CDR1 is MNHEY and CDR2 is SVGAGI. CDR3 in amino acids: CASSYEGTLHF. CDR3 DNA: TGTGCCAGCAGTTACGAAGGGACCCTCCACTTT.

This chain uses TRBV11-2 with TRBJ2-3; possibly TRBD1 or TRBD2 for D (5 bases each). Trimming shortened V by 0 bases and J by 1 base, and 11 bases separated the two germline ends. This CDR3 has 16 amino acids. Germline CDR1 SGHAT, CDR2 FQNNGV. The CDR3 nucleotides read TGTGCCAGCAGCTTAGATTGGGACCGAGGCACAGATACGCAGTATTTT. It codes for CASSLDWDRGTDTQYF.

The V call is TRBV6-6, the J call TRBJ2-1; D not resolved. This CDR3 comprises 15 residues. CDR1 is MNHNY and CDR2 is SVGAGI in the germline V gene (reference sequence). The V gene lost 6 bases and the J gene lost 2 bases, with 14 bases spanning the gap. CDR3 coding DNA: TGTGCCAGCAGCCAGGACCCTGGGACCTACAATGAGCAGTTCTTC. It codes for CASSQDPGTYNEQFF.

In nucleotides, the CDR3 is TGCGCCAGCAGCTTGGCTCAGGGAGCCAAAAACATTCAGTACTTC. The encoded protein is CASSLAQGAKNIQYF. The chain uses TRBV5-1 and TRBJ2-4, with a tentative D call TRBD1 (5 bases). V was pared by 0 bases and J by 0 bases, with 7 bases between. Germline CDR1 SGHRS, CDR2 YFSETQ. The CDR3 runs to 15 residues.

This chain joins TRBV6-5 and TRBJ1-3; 7 bases align to TRBD1. CDR3 length: 14 residues. Germline V CDR1 and CDR2: MNHEY, SVGAGI. Trimming cost V 5 bases and J 10 bases; bases outside gene matches: 11. The CDR3 reads CASSPYDRAQTIYF. The CDR3 DNA sequence: TGTGCCAGCAGTCCCTACGACAGGGCGCAAACCATATATTTT.

The rearrangement links TRBV18 to TRBJ2-1, with a weak D call TRBD1 (5 bases). Germline V CDR1 and CDR2: KGHSH, LQKENI. This CDR3 contains 13 residues. Trimming removed 3 bases at V and 8 bases at J, with 11 bases between. The CDR3, as DNA: TGTGCCAGCTCACCGACAGTAATCGATGAGCAGTTCTTC. This sequence encodes CASSPTVIDEQFF.

The chain uses TRBV18 and TRBJ1-1; D not resolved. Trimming took 6 bases from V and 0 from J, leaving 11 bases between them. Per the germline V gene, CDR1 is KGHSH and CDR2 is LQKENI. The CDR3 extends over 14 amino acids. In DNA form, the CDR3 reads TGTGCCAGCTCTCCCACGGTCCTGAACACTGAAGCTTTCTTT. This gives the protein CASSPTVLNTEAFF.

This rearrangement joins TRBV6-5 to TRBJ2-3; no reliable D call. The CDR3 extends over 15 amino acids. Trimming pared 2 bases from V and 5 bases from J, leaving 14 bases between. The germline gives CDR1 MNHEY, CDR2 SVGAGI. CDR3 nucleotides: TGTGCCAGCAGTTACAATAGCAGGCGCCAAGATACGCAGTATTTT. It yields the protein CASSYNSRRQDTQYF.

The gene calls are TRBV24-1 and TRBJ2-5, with TRBD1 matching over 7 bases. The CDR3 contains 15 residues. V lost 3 bases and J lost 5; bases outside the gene matches: 8. Germline CDR1 KGHDR, CDR2 SFDVKD. The CDR3 loop reads CATSDLSTGKETQYF. CDR3 DNA sequence: TGTGCCACCAGTGATCTATCGACAGGGAAGGAGACCCAGTACTTC.